The rows below give T cell receptor beta chains drawn from one sample of a study of T cells in Graves' hyperthyroidism and ophthalmopathy. TCRdb redid the calling of the multiplex PCR reads with MiXCR, one entry per CDR3 protein. Among 400,000 or so distinct CDR3 sequences listed, 13% to 15% were seen once. The sample comprised blood. Receptor source: a young woman with Graves' ophthalmopathy. The CDR3 runs from the conserved cysteine through the conserved F or W. The order of the fields is D gene, V gene, J gene, clone size, CDR3 DNA, CDR3 protein. D genes are given only for firm matches. Rows may omit the clone size; those that give it use once, few, many or a size class.

D gene: TRBD2; V gene: TRBV5-1; J gene: TRBJ2-3; clone size: many; CDR3 DNA: TGCGCCAGCAGCTGGGCTAGCGGCAGCACAGATACGCAGTATTTT; CDR3 protein: CASSWASGSTDTQYF
D gene: .; V gene: TRBV6-1; J gene: TRBJ2-1; clone size: many; CDR3 DNA: TGTGCCAGCAGTGAATTTGGCGGGCGGGAACAGGTCTTC; CDR3 protein: CASSEFGGREQVF
D gene: .; V gene: TRBV6-1; J gene: TRBJ1-1; clone size: many; CDR3 DNA: TGTGCCAGCAGACCCGACGGGGAGAACACTGAAGCTTTCTTT; CDR3 protein: CASRPDGENTEAFF
D gene: TRBD2; V gene: TRBV12-3/TRBV12-4; J gene: TRBJ2-3; clone size: many; CDR3 DNA: TGTGCCAGCAGTTGGGGCGGGGGGGGCACAGATACGCAGTATTTT; CDR3 protein: CASSWGGGGTDTQYF
D gene: .; V gene: TRBV19; J gene: TRBJ2-2; clone size: .; CDR3 DNA: TGTGCCAGTAGTAAGACCGCCCATTGGGGCCGGGACACCGGGGAGCTGTTTTTT; CDR3 protein: CASSKTAHWGRDTGELFF
D gene: .; V gene: TRBV4-1; J gene: TRBJ2-7; clone size: once; CDR3 DNA: TGCGCCAGCAGCCAGGCTCTAATCCATTCCTACGAGCAGTACTTC; CDR3 protein: CASSQALIHSYEQYF
D gene: .; V gene: TRBV27; J gene: TRBJ1-4; clone size: few; CDR3 DNA: TGTGCCAGCCGGTCTGGGGGGGGTGAAAAACTGTTTTTT; CDR3 protein: CASRSGGGEKLFF
D gene: .; V gene: TRBV20-1; J gene: TRBJ2-3; clone size: many; CDR3 DNA: TGCAGTGCTAGAGATGGGGGGACGGCCACAGATACGCAGTATTTT; CDR3 protein: CSARDGGTATDTQYF
D gene: TRBD1; V gene: TRBV12-3/TRBV12-4; J gene: TRBJ1-5; clone size: many; CDR3 DNA: TGTGCCAGCAGTGGGACAGGGGTGTTTGGCAATCAGCCCCAGCATTTT; CDR3 protein: CASSGTGVFGNQPQHF
D gene: .; V gene: TRBV29-1; J gene: TRBJ2-6; clone size: few; CDR3 DNA: TGCAGCGTTAGGGGTACATCTGGGGCCAACGTCCTGACTTTC; CDR3 protein: CSVRGTSGANVLTF
D gene: .; V gene: TRBV20-1; J gene: TRBJ2-7; clone size: many; CDR3 DNA: TGCAGTGCTAGGGGGGATTCTCCCTACGAGCAGTACTTC; CDR3 protein: CSARGDSPYEQYF
D gene: .; V gene: TRBV7-2; J gene: TRBJ2-7; clone size: many; CDR3 DNA: TGTGCCAGCAGCTTAGGAGGAACCGGGCGGGGAGTCGAGCAGTACTTC; CDR3 protein: CASSLGGTGRGVEQYF
D gene: .; V gene: TRBV9; J gene: TRBJ1-5; clone size: .; CDR3 DNA: TGTGCCAGCAGCGAGGGGATCGGGGGCAGCAATCAGCCCCAGCATTTT; CDR3 protein: CASSEGIGGSNQPQHF
D gene: .; V gene: TRBV6-2/TRBV6-3; J gene: TRBJ1-1; clone size: many; CDR3 DNA: TGTGCCAGCACTCACTCACCCCCGGGGGCAGCTGAAGCTTTCTTT; CDR3 protein: CASTHSPPGAAEAFF
D gene: TRBD1; V gene: TRBV5-1; J gene: TRBJ2-1; clone size: many; CDR3 DNA: TGCGCCAGCGGCAGGGGGCAGGATGAGCAGTTCTTC; CDR3 protein: CASGRGQDEQFF
D gene: .; V gene: TRBV6-2/TRBV6-3; J gene: TRBJ1-1; clone size: many; CDR3 DNA: TGTGCCAGTCTGAGACCCGGCGGGATTGCTGAAGCTTTCTTT; CDR3 protein: CASLRPGGIAEAFF
D gene: TRBD1; V gene: TRBV29-1; J gene: TRBJ2-2; clone size: many; CDR3 DNA: TGCAGCGCACAGGGGTTGGTGAACACCGGGGAGCTGTTTTTT; CDR3 protein: CSAQGLVNTGELFF
D gene: .; V gene: TRBV12-3/TRBV12-4; J gene: TRBJ2-3; clone size: .; CDR3 DNA: TGTGCCAGCAGTTTAGGGTCCGAGCGAGATACGCAGTATTTT; CDR3 protein: CASSLGSERDTQYF
D gene: TRBD2; V gene: TRBV7-2; J gene: TRBJ2-3; clone size: few; CDR3 DNA: TGTGCCAGCAGCTTAACGTCTAGCGGGGGGAAAACAGATACGCAGTATTTT; CDR3 protein: CASSLTSSGGKTDTQYF
D gene: .; V gene: TRBV19; J gene: TRBJ1-1; clone size: many; CDR3 DNA: TGTGCCAGTAGTGCCTGGACAGACTCGAACACTGAAGCTTTCTTT; CDR3 protein: CASSAWTDSNTEAFF
D gene: .; V gene: TRBV20-1; J gene: TRBJ1-4; clone size: .; CDR3 DNA: TGCAGTGCTAGAGGGGGGGAGGAAAAACTGTTTTTT; CDR3 protein: CSARGGEEKLFF
D gene: .; V gene: TRBV4-1; J gene: TRBJ2-2; clone size: many; CDR3 DNA: TGCGCCAGCAGCCAAGTTTCCAGGGTTAACACCGGGGAGCTGTTTTTT; CDR3 protein: CASSQVSRVNTGELFF
D gene: TRBD1; V gene: TRBV10-1; J gene: TRBJ1-3; clone size: .; CDR3 DNA: TGCGCCAGGAAGGGGGCCCGGGACAGGGTCACCTCTGGAAACACCATATATTTT; CDR3 protein: CARKGARDRVTSGNTIYF
D gene: TRBD2; V gene: TRBV18; J gene: TRBJ2-2; clone size: many; CDR3 DNA: TGTGCCAGCTCACCCCTTAACGGGGGGTACACCGGGGAGCTGTTTTTT; CDR3 protein: CASSPLNGGYTGELFF
D gene: TRBD1; V gene: TRBV2; J gene: TRBJ2-4; clone size: .; CDR3 DNA: TGTGCCAGCAGTGAGAAGAGGACAGGGAGAAACATTCAGTACTTC; CDR3 protein: CASSEKRTGRNIQYF
D gene: .; V gene: TRBV2; J gene: TRBJ1-2; clone size: many; CDR3 DNA: TGTGCCAGCAGCCGTGAAGGAGGTGGAGGCTACACCTTC; CDR3 protein: CASSREGGGGYTF
D gene: .; V gene: TRBV27; J gene: TRBJ1-4; clone size: many; CDR3 DNA: TGTGCCAGCAGTCTGGGGCCTTGGGAAAAACTGTTTTTT; CDR3 protein: CASSLGPWEKLFF
D gene: TRBD1; V gene: TRBV6-1; J gene: TRBJ1-2; clone size: .; CDR3 DNA: TGTGCCAGCAGAAGGGACAGTACTAACTATGGCTACACCTTC; CDR3 protein: CASRRDSTNYGYTF
D gene: .; V gene: TRBV7-2; J gene: TRBJ2-1; clone size: many; CDR3 DNA: TGTGCCAGCAACCTACTTCAGGGGCATGAGCAGTTCTTC; CDR3 protein: CASNLLQGHEQFF
D gene: TRBD1; V gene: TRBV10-3; J gene: TRBJ1-1; clone size: many; CDR3 DNA: TGTGCCATCAGGAACCTTGGACAGACAGGGGTTATCCCTGAAGCTTTCTTT; CDR3 protein: CAIRNLGQTGVIPEAFF
D gene: .; V gene: TRBV30; J gene: TRBJ2-3; clone size: few; CDR3 DNA: TGTGCCAGTAGTACCCCCGGGGGGCAGGCAGATACGCAGTATTTT; CDR3 protein: CASSTPGGQADTQYF
D gene: .; V gene: TRBV9; J gene: TRBJ1-1; clone size: .; CDR3 DNA: TGTGCCAGCAGCGTAGGAGGGCCGGCTTGGCCAAAGGACACTGAAGCTTTCTTT; CDR3 protein: CASSVGGPAWPKDTEAFF
D gene: .; V gene: TRBV18; J gene: TRBJ1-1; clone size: many; CDR3 DNA: TGTGCCAGCTCACCACTTCCTGGTGGAAGGACATTTAGCATTATGAACACTGAAGCTTTCTTT; CDR3 protein: CASSPLPGGRTFSIMNTEAFF
D gene: TRBD2; V gene: TRBV3-1; J gene: TRBJ2-7; clone size: many; CDR3 DNA: TGTGCCAGCAGCCAAGGCGATAGCGGGGGGGCCGAGCAGTACTTC; CDR3 protein: CASSQGDSGGAEQYF
D gene: .; V gene: TRBV20-1; J gene: TRBJ2-7; clone size: few; CDR3 DNA: TGCAGTGCTAGAATAGTCTACGAGCAGTACTTC; CDR3 protein: CSARIVYEQYF
D gene: TRBD1; V gene: TRBV6-1; J gene: TRBJ1-4; clone size: many; CDR3 DNA: TGTGCCAGCAGTCTCCGGACAGGGACCTATAATGAAAAACTGTTTTTT; CDR3 protein: CASSLRTGTYNEKLFF
D gene: .; V gene: TRBV28; J gene: TRBJ2-2; clone size: many; CDR3 DNA: TGTGCCAGCAGTTTACCCTGGGGGAACACCGGGGAGCTGTTTTTT; CDR3 protein: CASSLPWGNTGELFF
D gene: TRBD1; V gene: TRBV6-1; J gene: TRBJ1-5; clone size: few; CDR3 DNA: TGTGCCAGCAGTACCTCCAGGGGGGAGTCGAATCAGCCCCAGCATTTT; CDR3 protein: CASSTSRGESNQPQHF
D gene: TRBD1; V gene: TRBV20-1; J gene: TRBJ1-3; clone size: .; CDR3 DNA: TGCAGTGCTGGAGGCTACAGGGGCCTCTCTGGAAACACCATATATTTT; CDR3 protein: CSAGGYRGLSGNTIYF
D gene: TRBD1; V gene: TRBV18; J gene: TRBJ1-5; clone size: many; CDR3 DNA: TGTGCCAGCTCACCCGACAGGGAGGGTAGCAATCAGCCCCAGCATTTT; CDR3 protein: CASSPDREGSNQPQHF
D gene: .; V gene: TRBV7-9; J gene: TRBJ1-2; clone size: few; CDR3 DNA: TGTGCCAGCAGACCACCTTCCCCGAGTGGCTACACCTTC; CDR3 protein: CASRPPSPSGYTF
D gene: TRBD1; V gene: TRBV5-5; J gene: TRBJ1-5; clone size: many; CDR3 DNA: TGTGCCAGCAGCAAAGGACAGGGGGGTCAGCCCCAGCATTTT; CDR3 protein: CASSKGQGGQPQHF
D gene: TRBD1; V gene: TRBV2; J gene: TRBJ2-3; clone size: many; CDR3 DNA: TGTGCCAGCAAGTCGACAGGGCCAGGCACAGATACGCAGTATTTT; CDR3 protein: CASKSTGPGTDTQYF
D gene: .; V gene: TRBV7-9; J gene: TRBJ1-1; clone size: many; CDR3 DNA: TGTGCCAGCAGCCCCTGGGCACCGAACACTGAAGCTTTCTTT; CDR3 protein: CASSPWAPNTEAFF
D gene: TRBD2; V gene: TRBV10-3; J gene: TRBJ2-1; clone size: few; CDR3 DNA: TGTGCCATCAGTGCTCCAGCGGGGGGGCCCGGCAATGAGCAGTTCTTC; CDR3 protein: CAISAPAGGPGNEQFF
D gene: TRBD1; V gene: TRBV7-6; J gene: TRBJ2-5; clone size: .; CDR3 DNA: TGTGCCAGCAGCTTAGTGAGGGGGCTTAAGGAGACCCAGTACTTC; CDR3 protein: CASSLVRGLKETQYF
D gene: TRBD2; V gene: TRBV2; J gene: TRBJ2-5; clone size: few; CDR3 DNA: TGTGCCAGCAGAACGGGGGGAGAGACCCAGTACTTC; CDR3 protein: CASRTGGETQYF
D gene: .; V gene: TRBV2; J gene: TRBJ2-7; clone size: many; CDR3 DNA: TGTGCCAGCAGGAGGAGGGACGTTTCCTACGAGCAGTACTTC; CDR3 protein: CASRRRDVSYEQYF
D gene: TRBD2; V gene: TRBV13; J gene: TRBJ2-2; clone size: many; CDR3 DNA: TGTGCCAGCAGCTTGAGGACTAGCGGGGTTACGAACACCGGGGAGCTGTTTTTT; CDR3 protein: CASSLRTSGVTNTGELFF
D gene: .; V gene: TRBV7-9; J gene: TRBJ2-6; clone size: many; CDR3 DNA: TGTGCCAGCAGCTTACGACTCACCTCTGGGGCCAACGTCCTGACTTTC; CDR3 protein: CASSLRLTSGANVLTF
D gene: TRBD2; V gene: TRBV7-9; J gene: TRBJ2-1; clone size: many; CDR3 DNA: TGTGCCAGCAGCTTAGTTGCGGGGGAAACACAAAGCTCCTACAATGAGCAGTTCTTC; CDR3 protein: CASSLVAGETQSSYNEQFF
D gene: .; V gene: TRBV12-3/TRBV12-4; J gene: TRBJ2-2; clone size: many; CDR3 DNA: TGTGCCAGCAGTTTAATCCAGGTCGGTCGTCCCGGGGAGCTGTTTTTT; CDR3 protein: CASSLIQVGRPGELFF
D gene: TRBD2; V gene: TRBV3-1; J gene: TRBJ2-7; clone size: many; CDR3 DNA: TGTGCCAGCAGCCAAGGCGGGGGTGGCGAGCAGTACTTC; CDR3 protein: CASSQGGGGEQYF